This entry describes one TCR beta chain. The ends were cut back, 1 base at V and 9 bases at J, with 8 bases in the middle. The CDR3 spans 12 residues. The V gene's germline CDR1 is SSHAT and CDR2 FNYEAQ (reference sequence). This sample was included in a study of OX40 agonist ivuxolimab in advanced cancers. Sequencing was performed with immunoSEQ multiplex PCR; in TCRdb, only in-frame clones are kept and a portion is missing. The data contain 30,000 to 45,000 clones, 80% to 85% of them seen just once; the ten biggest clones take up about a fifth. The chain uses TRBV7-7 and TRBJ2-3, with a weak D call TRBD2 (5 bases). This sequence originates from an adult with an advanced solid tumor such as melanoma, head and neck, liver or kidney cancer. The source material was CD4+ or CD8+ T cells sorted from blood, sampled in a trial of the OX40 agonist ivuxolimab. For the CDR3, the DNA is TGTGCCAGCAGCTTAGTAGGAGGCACGCAGTATTTT. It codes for CASSLVGGTQYF.